This T cell receptor beta chain came from a study of breast tumors, draining lymph nodes, adjacent tissues. Findings and limits, study-wide: Luminal-like breast cancer showed significantly higher tumor–nontumor repertoire similarity than basal-like.

Comment on this clonotype: Its antigen is unknown.

The lymph nodes were axillary draining lymph nodes from breast cancer patients. TCRdb redid the calling of the multiplex PCR reads with MiXCR, one entry per CDR3 protein. The table has approximately 230,000 distinct CDR3 sequences, approximately 36% seen once. Looked up from germline, CDR1 is SNHLY and CDR2 is FYNNEI. Trimming cost V 7 bases and J 1 base, with 14 bases left between them. This CDR3 is built from 15 residues. This receptor was obtained from a female donor with breast cancer. Some clones in this sample may be carry-over from other donors' samples. The V call is TRBV2, the J call TRBJ1-5; the D is unclear. Material for sequencing was axillary lymph node tissue. CDR3 sequence reads: CASMEIRLSNQPQHF. In nucleotides, the CDR3 is TGTGCCAGCATGGAAATCAGATTAAGCAATCAGCCCCAGCATTTT. The full variable domain, its missing parts supplied by reference TRBV2 and TRBJ1-5, is EPEVTQTPSHQVTQMGQEVILRCVPISNHLYFYWYRQILGQKVEFLVSFYNNEISEKSEIFDDQFSVERPDGSNFTLKIRSTKLEDSAMYFCASMEIRLSNQPQHFGDGTRLSIL.